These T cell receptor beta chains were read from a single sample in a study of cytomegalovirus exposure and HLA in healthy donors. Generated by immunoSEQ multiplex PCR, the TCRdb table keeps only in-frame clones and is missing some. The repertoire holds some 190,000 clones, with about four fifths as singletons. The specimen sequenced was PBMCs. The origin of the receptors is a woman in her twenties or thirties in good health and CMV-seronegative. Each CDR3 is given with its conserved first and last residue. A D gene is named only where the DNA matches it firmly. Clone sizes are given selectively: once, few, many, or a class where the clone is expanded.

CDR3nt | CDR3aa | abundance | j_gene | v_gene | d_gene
TGCAGCGTTGCCAGGGGGCTATCGGGCGAGCAGTACTTC | CSVARGLSGEQYF | once | TRBJ2-7 | TRBV29-1 | TRBD1
TGTGCCAGTAGTATAGTACGGACAAGTTATAGCAATCAGCCCCAGCATTTT | CASSIVRTSYSNQPQHF | NA | TRBJ1-5 | TRBV19 | NA
TGTGCCAGCAGCTTACGAGTGGGTCGGGGGGAAGATACGCAGTATTTT | CASSLRVGRGEDTQYF | NA | TRBJ2-3 | TRBV13 | TRBD2
TGTGCCAGCAGCTCTTCGACAGGGCTGGGGCAGCCCCAGCATTTT | CASSSSTGLGQPQHF | NA | TRBJ1-5 | TRBV7-9 | TRBD1
TGCGCCAGCAGCCTCGGGACTAGCGGCTACAATGAGCAGTTCTTC | CASSLGTSGYNEQFF | NA | TRBJ2-1 | TRBV5-1 | TRBD2
TGTGCCAGTAATACGCGGGCCGGTAAGAGCAATGAGCAGTTCTTC | CASNTRAGKSNEQFF | NA | TRBJ2-1 | TRBV19 | NA
TGCGCCAGCAGCTTGGCCGGGACAGGGGTTGGGGGGACTGAAGCTTTCTTT | CASSLAGTGVGGTEAFF | NA | TRBJ1-1 | TRBV5-1 | TRBD1
TGTGCCAGCAGTGAACAGGGATTGGGGACAGATACGCAGTATTTT | CASSEQGLGTDTQYF | NA | TRBJ2-3 | TRBV6-4 | NA
TGTGCCAGCAGCTTGCCGGGTCAGCTCTATGGCTACACCTTC | CASSLPGQLYGYTF | NA | TRBJ1-2 | TRBV5-4 | NA
TGTGCCAGCGACCGACAGGGGGCGGGTGGCTACACCTTC | CASDRQGAGGYTF | NA | TRBJ1-2 | TRBV21-1 | NA
TGTGCCTGGAGTGTACAAACTGAAGCTTTCTTT | CAWSVQTEAFF | NA | TRBJ1-1 | TRBV30 | NA
TGTGCCAGCAGCGTAGCTACGTCCTCCACAGATACGCAGTATTTT | CASSVATSSTDTQYF | once | TRBJ2-3 | TRBV9 | NA
TGTGCCAGCAGCCGGACAGGGGACATCGATCAGCCCCAGCATTTT | CASSRTGDIDQPQHF | NA | TRBJ1-5 | TRBV5-5 | TRBD1
TGTGCCCTCGGACAGAAAAACATTCAGTACTTC | CALGQKNIQYF | NA | TRBJ2-4 | TRBV30 | NA
TGCGCCAGCAGCTATAGCGGGGTGAGCACAGATACGCAGTATTTT | CASSYSGVSTDTQYF | NA | TRBJ2-3 | TRBV5-1 | TRBD2
TGCGCCAGCAGCTTCCAGGGGACCACTGAAGCTTTCTTT | CASSFQGTTEAFF | NA | TRBJ1-1 | TRBV5-1 | NA
TGTGCCAGCAGTGGGGACACCCAAAATCAGCCCCAGCATTTT | CASSGDTQNQPQHF | NA | TRBJ1-5 | TRBV2 | NA
TGTGCCAGCAGCCAAGGGTTGGGAGTTGATCCTTACCAAGAGACCCAGTACTTC | CASSQGLGVDPYQETQYF | NA | TRBJ2-5 | TRBV4-2 | NA
TGTGCCAGCAGTGAAGAGGTAGGGGCTTGGAACGAGCAGTACTTC | CASSEEVGAWNEQYF | few | TRBJ2-7 | TRBV2 | NA
TGTGCCAGCAGGCAAGGGGGCTCGGTCTATGGCTACACCTTC | CASRQGGSVYGYTF | NA | TRBJ1-2 | TRBV27 | TRBD1
TGTGCCTGGAGTACAGGGTACGGCTACACCTTC | CAWSTGYGYTF | NA | TRBJ1-2 | TRBV30 | NA
TGTGCCAGCAGCTTAGAGTTATCGGCTAGCGGTAGGAGGGCCCAGTACTTC | CASSLELSASGRRAQYF | NA | TRBJ2-5 | TRBV11-2 | TRBD2
TGTGCCAGTAGTCCGGGACAAAATCGGGGGGCCAACACCGGGGAGCTGTTTTTT | CASSPGQNRGANTGELFF | NA | TRBJ2-2 | TRBV19 | NA
TGTGCCAGCAGCTTAGGCAGGGGGCGCGGTGACACCGGGGAGCTGTTTTTT | CASSLGRGRGDTGELFF | NA | TRBJ2-2 | TRBV7-9 | TRBD1
TGTGCCAGCAGCGAAACTAGCGGGGGGGCAGGCGTGTATTTT | CASSETSGGAGVYF | NA | TRBJ2-3 | TRBV9 | TRBD2
TGTGCCACCAGCAGCGGAAGAGTGCGGGGAAACACCATATATTTT | CATSSGRVRGNTIYF | NA | TRBJ1-3 | TRBV15 | NA
TGTGCCAGCAGCAGGGGGCAAGACGGGGAGCTGTTTTTT | CASSRGQDGELFF | NA | TRBJ2-2 | TRBV2 | TRBD1
TGTGCCTGGAGTTCAACACGGACAGGGAGCGGTAGCAATCAGCCCCAGCATTTT | CAWSSTRTGSGSNQPQHF | few | TRBJ1-5 | TRBV30 | TRBD1
TGTGCCAGCAGCTTAGACGCCAGCCTAGGGGGTTCACCCCTCCACTTT | CASSLDASLGGSPLHF | few | TRBJ1-6 | TRBV7-9 | NA
TGTGCCAGCAGCCGAACCGGGACAGGAAGCGAAAAACTGTTTTTT | CASSRTGTGSEKLFF | once | TRBJ1-4 | TRBV14 | TRBD1
TGCAGCGTTCTTTCCCCCGAGACCCAGTACTTC | CSVLSPETQYF | NA | TRBJ2-5 | TRBV29-1 | NA
TGCGCCAGCAGCTTGGGGACTAGCGGAAAACAGAAGTACTTC | CASSLGTSGKQKYF | NA | TRBJ2-5 | TRBV5-1 | TRBD2
TGTGCCAGCTCAGCTGTCCGGGACAGGGGCTACGAGCAGTACTTC | CASSAVRDRGYEQYF | NA | TRBJ2-7 | TRBV18 | TRBD1
TGTGCCAGCAGCAGGAGCAGGTCCTTAGCGTTCTATGAGCAGTTCTTC | CASSRSRSLAFYEQFF | NA | TRBJ2-1 | TRBV7-2 | NA
TGCGCCAGCAGCTCAGAGCGGAGCTCCTACAATGAGCAGTTCTTC | CASSSERSSYNEQFF | NA | TRBJ2-1 | TRBV5-1 | NA
TGTGCCAGCAGCGGGAGGGGACTAGCGGGGGTGGATGAGCAGTTCTTC | CASSGRGLAGVDEQFF | NA | TRBJ2-1 | TRBV7-3 | TRBD2
TGTGCCAGTAGTCCCAGGGTTGTGAACTATGGCTACACCTTC | CASSPRVVNYGYTF | few | TRBJ1-2 | TRBV19 | NA
TGTGCCAGCAGACAGGGACAGGGGACCTACGAGCAGTACTTC | CASRQGQGTYEQYF | NA | TRBJ2-7 | TRBV27 | TRBD1
TGTGCCAGCAGAACGGGACTAGCAAGTGTAGATACGCAGTATTTT | CASRTGLASVDTQYF | NA | TRBJ2-3 | TRBV27 | TRBD2
TGTGCCAGCAGCTTAGCGCGGGGGTATGGCTACACCTTC | CASSLARGYGYTF | NA | TRBJ1-2 | TRBV7-6 | NA
TGTGCCAGCAGCGATGGACCGGGAGACAGTTATCAGCCCCAGCATTTT | CASSDGPGDSYQPQHF | NA | TRBJ1-5 | TRBV9 | NA
TGTGCCAGTAGTATGAAGACAGGGGGCACCTCTAAGAAAACGAACACCGGGGAGCTGTTTTTT | CASSMKTGGTSKKTNTGELFF | NA | TRBJ2-2 | TRBV19 | TRBD1
TGCGCCAGCAGCGAAATGACAGGGGGGTCTGTTGGCTACACCTTC | CASSEMTGGSVGYTF | NA | TRBJ1-2 | TRBV5-1 | TRBD1
TGCGCCAGCAGCTTATGGGCCGGGACAGGGAGGCGGGAGACCCAGTACTTC | CASSLWAGTGRRETQYF | NA | TRBJ2-5 | TRBV5-1 | TRBD1
TGTGCCAGCGGGGAGACTTGGGGAGAGACCCAGTACTTC | CASGETWGETQYF | few | TRBJ2-5 | TRBV2 | NA
TGTGCCAGCAGCTTTAGCAGGTGGGGGGGTACAGATACGCAGTATTTT | CASSFSRWGGTDTQYF | few | TRBJ2-3 | TRBV5-4 | TRBD2
TGTGCCAGCAGCTTTTGGCGGGGGGGGGTTTACAATGAGCAGTTCTTC | CASSFWRGGVYNEQFF | NA | TRBJ2-1 | TRBV5-6 | TRBD2
TGTGCCAGCAGTTCCCATGACAGACTCTACGAGCAGTACTTC | CASSSHDRLYEQYF | NA | TRBJ2-7 | TRBV6-5 | NA
TGTGCCAGCAGTCCGGCCCTCCGGGGTACGCAGTATTTT | CASSPALRGTQYF | NA | TRBJ2-3 | TRBV27 | NA
TGTGCCAGTGGCGGAGGGGTCCAAGAGACCCAGTACTTC | CASGGGVQETQYF | NA | TRBJ2-5 | TRBV5-4 | NA
TGTGCCAGCGGCACCCGGGAGAACACTGAAGCTTTCTTT | CASGTRENTEAFF | NA | TRBJ1-1 | TRBV27 | NA